This T cell receptor (beta chain) was documented in a study of graft-versus-host responses after intestinal transplantation. Study in general: Recipients obtained multivisceral, liver-intestinal, or isolated intestinal transplants.

Notes on this clone: What it recognizes is unknown.

Data came from immunoSEQ multiplex PCR; TCRdb stores just in-frame clones and leaves some out. The table has roughly 75,000 clones, about nine tenths seen once; the top ten hold approximately 0.1%. Study-level points and caveats: Subjects displaying graft-donor T cell macrochimerism possessed elevated graft-versus-host to host-versus-graft clonal ratios inside allografts.

Germline CDR1 KGHSH, CDR2 LQKENI. The CDR3 runs 15 residues. V lost 2 bases to trimming and J lost 4 bases; unmatched junction nucleotides: 7. This chain uses TRBV18 with TRBJ2-5; the match to TRBD2 covers 7 bases. Sequenced material: unstimulated CD4+ T cells sorted from spleen or lymph node cells, taken before intestinal transplant. This clonotype was sampled from a human donor who received an intestinal transplant. The CDR3: CASSPGGGLRETQYF. As DNA, the CDR3 is TGTGCCAGCTCACCAGGCGGGGGATTGAGAGAGACCCAGTACTTC.